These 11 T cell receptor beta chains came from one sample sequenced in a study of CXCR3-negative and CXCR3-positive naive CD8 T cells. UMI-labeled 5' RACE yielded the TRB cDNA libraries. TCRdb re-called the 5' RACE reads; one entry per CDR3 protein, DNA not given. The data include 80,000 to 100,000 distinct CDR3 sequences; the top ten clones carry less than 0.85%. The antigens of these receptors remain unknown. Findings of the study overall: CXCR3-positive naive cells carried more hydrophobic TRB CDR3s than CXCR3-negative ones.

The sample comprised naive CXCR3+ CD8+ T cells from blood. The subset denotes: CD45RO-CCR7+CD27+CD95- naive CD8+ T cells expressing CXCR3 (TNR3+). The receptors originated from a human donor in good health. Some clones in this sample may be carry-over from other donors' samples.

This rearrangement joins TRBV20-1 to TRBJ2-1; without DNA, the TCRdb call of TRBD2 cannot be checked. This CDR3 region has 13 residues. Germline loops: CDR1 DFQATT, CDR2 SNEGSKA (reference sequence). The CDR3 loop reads CSARRLAGNEQFF.

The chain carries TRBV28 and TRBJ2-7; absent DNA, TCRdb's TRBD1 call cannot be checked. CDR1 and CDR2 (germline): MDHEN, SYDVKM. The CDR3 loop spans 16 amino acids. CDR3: CASSLGGGRGDYEQYF.

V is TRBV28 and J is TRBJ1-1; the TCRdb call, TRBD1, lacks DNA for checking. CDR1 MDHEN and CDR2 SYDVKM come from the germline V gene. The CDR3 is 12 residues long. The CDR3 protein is CASSLTDIEAFF.

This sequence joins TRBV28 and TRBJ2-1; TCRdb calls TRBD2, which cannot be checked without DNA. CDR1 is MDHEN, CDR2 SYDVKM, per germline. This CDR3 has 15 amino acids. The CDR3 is CASSLIKRLDNEQFF.

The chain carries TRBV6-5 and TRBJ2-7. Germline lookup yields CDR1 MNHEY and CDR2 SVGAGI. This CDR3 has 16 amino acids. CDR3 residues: CASSYSPPGYSYEQYF.

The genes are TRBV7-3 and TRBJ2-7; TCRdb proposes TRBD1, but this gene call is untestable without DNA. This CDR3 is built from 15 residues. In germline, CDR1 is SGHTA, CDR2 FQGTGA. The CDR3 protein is CASSEVGGEFYEQYF.

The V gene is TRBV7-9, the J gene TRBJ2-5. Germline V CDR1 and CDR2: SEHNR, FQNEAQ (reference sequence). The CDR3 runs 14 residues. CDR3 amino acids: CASSLVGSQETQYF.

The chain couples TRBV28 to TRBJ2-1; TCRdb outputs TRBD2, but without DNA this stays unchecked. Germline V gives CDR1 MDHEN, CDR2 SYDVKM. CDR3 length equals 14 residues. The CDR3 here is CASSLEGVAGEKFF.

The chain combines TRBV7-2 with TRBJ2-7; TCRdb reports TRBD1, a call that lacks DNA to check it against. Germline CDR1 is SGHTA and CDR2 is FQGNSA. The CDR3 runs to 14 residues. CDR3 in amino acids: CASSFRPIDGEQYF. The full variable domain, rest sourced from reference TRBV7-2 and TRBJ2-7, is GAGVSQSPSNKVTEKGKDVELRCDPISGHTALYWYRQSLGQGLEFLIYFQGNSAPDKSGLPSDRFSAERTGGSVSTLTIQRTQQEDSAVYLCASSFRPIDGEQYFGPGTRLTVT.

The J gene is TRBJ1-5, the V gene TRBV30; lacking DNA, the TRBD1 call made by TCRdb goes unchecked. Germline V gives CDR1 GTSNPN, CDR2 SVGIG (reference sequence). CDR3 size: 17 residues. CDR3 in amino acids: CAWRDFRDRGSNQPQHF.

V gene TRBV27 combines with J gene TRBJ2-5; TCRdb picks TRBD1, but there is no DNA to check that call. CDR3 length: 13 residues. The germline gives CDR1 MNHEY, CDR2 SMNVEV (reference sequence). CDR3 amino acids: CASSLTGVETQYF.